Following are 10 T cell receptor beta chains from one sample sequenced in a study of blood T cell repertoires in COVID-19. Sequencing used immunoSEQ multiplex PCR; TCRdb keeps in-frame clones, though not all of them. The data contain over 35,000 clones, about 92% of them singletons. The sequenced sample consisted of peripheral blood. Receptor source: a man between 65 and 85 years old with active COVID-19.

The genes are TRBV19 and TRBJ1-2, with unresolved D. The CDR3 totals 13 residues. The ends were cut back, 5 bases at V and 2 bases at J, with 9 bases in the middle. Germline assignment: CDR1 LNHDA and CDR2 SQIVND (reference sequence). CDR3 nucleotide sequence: TGTGCCAGTAGTCACGGCGGAAACTATGGCTACACCTTC. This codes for CASSHGGNYGYTF. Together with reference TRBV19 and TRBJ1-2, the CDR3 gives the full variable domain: DGGITQSPKYLFRKEGQNVTLSCEQNLNHDAMYWYRQDPGQGLRLIYYSQIVNDFQKGDIAEGYSVSREKKESFPLTVTSAQKNPTAFYLCASSHGGNYGYTFGSGTRLTVV.

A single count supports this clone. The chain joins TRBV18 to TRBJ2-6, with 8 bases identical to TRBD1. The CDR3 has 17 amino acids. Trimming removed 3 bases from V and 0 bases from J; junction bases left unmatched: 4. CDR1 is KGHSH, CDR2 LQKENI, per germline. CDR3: CASSPRTGSSGANVLTF. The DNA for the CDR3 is TGTGCCAGCTCACCGAGGACAGGGAGCTCTGGGGCCAACGTCCTGACTTTC.

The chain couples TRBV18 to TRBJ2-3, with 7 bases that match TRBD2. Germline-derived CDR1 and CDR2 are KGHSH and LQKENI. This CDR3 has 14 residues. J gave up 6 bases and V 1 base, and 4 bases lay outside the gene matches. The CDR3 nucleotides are TGTGCCAGCTCACCACGCGGGGGAGGGGATACGCAGTATTTT. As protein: CASSPRGGGDTQYF.

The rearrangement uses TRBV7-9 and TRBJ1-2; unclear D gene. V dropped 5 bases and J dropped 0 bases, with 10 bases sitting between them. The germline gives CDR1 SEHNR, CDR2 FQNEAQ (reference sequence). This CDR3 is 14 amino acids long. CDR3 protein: CASSLPQANYGYTF. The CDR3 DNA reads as TGTGCCAGCAGCCTTCCTCAGGCTAACTATGGCTACACCTTC.

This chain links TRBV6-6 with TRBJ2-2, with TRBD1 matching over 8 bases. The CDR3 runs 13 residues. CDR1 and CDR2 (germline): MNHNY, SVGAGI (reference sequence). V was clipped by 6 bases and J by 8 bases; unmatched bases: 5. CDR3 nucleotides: TGTGCCAGCAGCCGGACAGGGCTTGGGGAGCTGTTTTTT. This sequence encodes CASSRTGLGELFF.

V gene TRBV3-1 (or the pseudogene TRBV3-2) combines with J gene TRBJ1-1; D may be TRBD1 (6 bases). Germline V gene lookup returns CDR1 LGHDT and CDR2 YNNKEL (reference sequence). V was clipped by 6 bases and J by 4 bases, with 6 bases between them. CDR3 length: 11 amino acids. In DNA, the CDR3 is TGTGCCAGCAGAGGGGGCACTGAAGCTTTCTTT. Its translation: CASRGGTEAFF.

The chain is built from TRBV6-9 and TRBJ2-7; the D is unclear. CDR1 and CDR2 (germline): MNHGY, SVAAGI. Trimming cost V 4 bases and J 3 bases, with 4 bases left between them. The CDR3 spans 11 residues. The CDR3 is CASSFVYEQYF. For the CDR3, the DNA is TGTGCCAGCAGTTTCGTCTACGAGCAGTACTTC.

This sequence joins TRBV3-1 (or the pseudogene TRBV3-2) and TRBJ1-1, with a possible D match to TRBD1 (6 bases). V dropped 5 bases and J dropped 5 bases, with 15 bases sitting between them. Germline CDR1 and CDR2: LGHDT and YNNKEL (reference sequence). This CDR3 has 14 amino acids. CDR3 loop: CASSSRGSGTEAFF. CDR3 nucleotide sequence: TGTGCCAGCAGCTCCAGGGGAAGTGGGACTGAAGCTTTCTTT.

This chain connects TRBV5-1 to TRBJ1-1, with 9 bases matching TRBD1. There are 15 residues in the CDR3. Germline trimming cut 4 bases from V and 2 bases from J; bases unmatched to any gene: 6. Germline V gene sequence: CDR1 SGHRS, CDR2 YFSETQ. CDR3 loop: CASSPGQGINTEAFF. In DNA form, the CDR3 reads TGCGCCAGCAGCCCGGGACAGGGAATAAACACTGAAGCTTTCTTT.

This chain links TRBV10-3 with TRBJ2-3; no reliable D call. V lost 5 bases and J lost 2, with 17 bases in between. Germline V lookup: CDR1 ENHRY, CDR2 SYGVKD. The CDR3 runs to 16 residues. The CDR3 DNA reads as TGTGCCATCAGTCCCCTTCACGAAAGACTCACAGATACGCAGTATTTT. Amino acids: CAISPLHERLTDTQYF.